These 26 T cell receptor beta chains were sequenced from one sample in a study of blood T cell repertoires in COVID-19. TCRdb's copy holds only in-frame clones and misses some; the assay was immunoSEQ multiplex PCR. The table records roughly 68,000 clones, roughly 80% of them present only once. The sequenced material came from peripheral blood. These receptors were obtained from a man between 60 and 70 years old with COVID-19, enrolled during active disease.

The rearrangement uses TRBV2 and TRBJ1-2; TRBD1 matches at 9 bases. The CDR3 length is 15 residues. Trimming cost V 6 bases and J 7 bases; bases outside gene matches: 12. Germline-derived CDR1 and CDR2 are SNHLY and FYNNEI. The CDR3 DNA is TGTGCCAGCAGAATCAATCCCGGGACAGGGTCTGGCTACACCTTC. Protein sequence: CASRINPGTGSGYTF.

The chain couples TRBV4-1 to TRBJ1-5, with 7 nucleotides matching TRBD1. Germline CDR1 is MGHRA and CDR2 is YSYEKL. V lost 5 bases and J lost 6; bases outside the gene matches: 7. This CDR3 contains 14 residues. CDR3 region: CASSDRQGSQPQHF. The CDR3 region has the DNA TGCGCCAGCAGCGACCGACAGGGCAGTCAGCCCCAGCATTTT.

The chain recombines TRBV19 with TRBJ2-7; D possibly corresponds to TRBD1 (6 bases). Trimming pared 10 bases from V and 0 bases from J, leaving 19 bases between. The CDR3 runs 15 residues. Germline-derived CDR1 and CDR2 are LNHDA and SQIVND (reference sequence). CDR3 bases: TGTGCCACCGCCGACCGGGACACAACCTCCTACGAGCAGTACTTC. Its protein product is CATADRDTTSYEQYF.

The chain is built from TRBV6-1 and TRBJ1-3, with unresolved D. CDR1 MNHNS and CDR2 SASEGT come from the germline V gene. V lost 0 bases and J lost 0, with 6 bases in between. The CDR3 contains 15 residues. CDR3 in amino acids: CASSEAYFSGNTIYF. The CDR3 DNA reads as TGTGCCAGCAGTGAAGCGTATTTCTCTGGAAACACCATATATTTT.

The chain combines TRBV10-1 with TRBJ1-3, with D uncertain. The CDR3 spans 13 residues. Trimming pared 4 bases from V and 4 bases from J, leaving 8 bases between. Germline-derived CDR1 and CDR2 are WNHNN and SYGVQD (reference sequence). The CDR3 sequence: CASSGREGNTIYF. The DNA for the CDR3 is TGCGCCAGCAGTGGTCGGGAAGGAAACACCATATATTTT.

The CDR3 region has the DNA TGTGCCAGCAGCGTCTCAGGAGGGCTATATGGCTACACCTTC. Translating gives CASSVSGGLYGYTF. The V gene is TRBV9, the J gene TRBJ1-2, with D hard to call. Germline loops: CDR1 SGDLS, CDR2 YYNGEE. V lost 2 bases to trimming and J lost 5 bases, with 13 bases between them. The CDR3 is 14 amino acids. Drawing the rest from reference TRBV9 and TRBJ1-2, the complete variable domain is DSGVTQTPKHLITATGQRVTLRCSPRSGDLSVYWYQQSLDQGLQFLIQYYNGEERAKGNILERFSAQQFPDLHSELNLSSLELGDSALYFCASSVSGGLYGYTFGSGTRLTVV.

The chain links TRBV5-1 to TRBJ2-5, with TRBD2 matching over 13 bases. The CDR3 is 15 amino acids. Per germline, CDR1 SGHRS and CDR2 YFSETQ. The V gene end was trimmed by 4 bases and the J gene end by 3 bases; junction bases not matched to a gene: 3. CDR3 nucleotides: TGCGCCAGCAGCGCGGGGACTAGCGGGGAAGAGACCCAGTACTTC. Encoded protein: CASSAGTSGEETQYF.

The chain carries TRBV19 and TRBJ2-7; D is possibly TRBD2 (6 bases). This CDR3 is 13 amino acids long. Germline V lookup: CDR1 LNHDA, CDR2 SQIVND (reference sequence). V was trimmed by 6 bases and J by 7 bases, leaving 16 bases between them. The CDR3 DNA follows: TGTGCCAGTAGACCAATCCCCGCGGGGGAGCAGTACTTC. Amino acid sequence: CASRPIPAGEQYF.

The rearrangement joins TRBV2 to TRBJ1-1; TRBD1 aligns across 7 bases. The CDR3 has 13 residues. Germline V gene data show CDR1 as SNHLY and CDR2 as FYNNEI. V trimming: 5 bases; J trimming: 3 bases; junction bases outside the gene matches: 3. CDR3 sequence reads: CASSYTGDTEAFF. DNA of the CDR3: TGTGCCAGCAGTTATACAGGGGACACTGAAGCTTTCTTT.

In nucleotides, the CDR3 is TGTGCCAGCAGTGAAACAATCGGCTACACCTTC. Protein: CASSETIGYTF. The chain uses TRBV6-1 and TRBJ1-2; no reliable D call. The CDR3 runs 11 residues. The V gene's germline CDR1 is MNHNS and CDR2 SASEGT. Trimming removed 2 bases from V and 8 bases from J, with 6 bases in between.

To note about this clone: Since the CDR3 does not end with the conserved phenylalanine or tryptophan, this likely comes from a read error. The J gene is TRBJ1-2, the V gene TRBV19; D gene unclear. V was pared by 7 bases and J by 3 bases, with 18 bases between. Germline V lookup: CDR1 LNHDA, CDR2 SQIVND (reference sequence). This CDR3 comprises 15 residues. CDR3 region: CASNPLEGSDYGYTL. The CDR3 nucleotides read TGTGCCAGTAACCCCCTGGAGGGAAGTGACTATGGCTACACCCTC.

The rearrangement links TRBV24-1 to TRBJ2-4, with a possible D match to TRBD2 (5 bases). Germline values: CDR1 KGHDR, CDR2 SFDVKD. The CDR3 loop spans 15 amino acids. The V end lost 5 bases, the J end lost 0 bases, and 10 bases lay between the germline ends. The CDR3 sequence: CATSAGSPAKNIQYF. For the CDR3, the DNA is TGTGCCACCAGTGCGGGGAGCCCAGCCAAAAACATTCAGTACTTC.

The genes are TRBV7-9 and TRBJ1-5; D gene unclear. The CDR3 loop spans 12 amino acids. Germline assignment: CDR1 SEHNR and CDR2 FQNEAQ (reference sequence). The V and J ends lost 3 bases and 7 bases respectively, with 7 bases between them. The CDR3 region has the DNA TGTGCCAGCAGCTTGTTTCAACAGCCCCAGCATTTT. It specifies CASSLFQQPQHF. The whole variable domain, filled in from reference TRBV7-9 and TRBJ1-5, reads DTGVSQNPRHKITKRGQNVTFRCDPISEHNRLYWYRQTLGQGPEFLTYFQNEAQLEKSRLLSDRFSAERPKGSFSTLEIQRTEQGDSAMYLCASSLFQQPQHFGDGTRLSIL.

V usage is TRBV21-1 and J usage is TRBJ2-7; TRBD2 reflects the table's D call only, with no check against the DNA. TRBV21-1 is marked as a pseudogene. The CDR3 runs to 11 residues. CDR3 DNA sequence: TGTGCCAGCAGGACTTCCTACGAGCAGTACTTC. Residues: CASRTSYEQYF.

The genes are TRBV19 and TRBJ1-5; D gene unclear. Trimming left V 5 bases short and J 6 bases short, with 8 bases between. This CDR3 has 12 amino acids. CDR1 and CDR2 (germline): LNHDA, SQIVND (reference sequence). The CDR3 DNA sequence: TGTGCCAGTAGTCCCGGCGGTCAGCCCCAGCATTTT. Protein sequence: CASSPGGQPQHF.

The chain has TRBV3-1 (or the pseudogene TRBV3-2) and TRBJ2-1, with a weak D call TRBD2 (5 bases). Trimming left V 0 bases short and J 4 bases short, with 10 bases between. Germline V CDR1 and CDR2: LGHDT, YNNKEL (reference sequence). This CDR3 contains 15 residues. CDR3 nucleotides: TGTGCCAGCAGCCAAGATCGGGGTCCTTACAATGAGCAGTTCTTC. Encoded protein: CASSQDRGPYNEQFF.

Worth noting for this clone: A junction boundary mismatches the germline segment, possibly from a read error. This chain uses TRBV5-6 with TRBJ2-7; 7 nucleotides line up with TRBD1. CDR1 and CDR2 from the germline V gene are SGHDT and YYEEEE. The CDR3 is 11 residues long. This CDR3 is CASSWDSRGLF. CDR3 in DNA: TGTGCCAGCAGCTGGGACAGCCGCGGCCTCTTC.

CDR3 bases: TGTGCCAGCAGCCAGGGCGCAGGGGCAACCTACGAGCAGTACTTC. Translated: CASSQGAGATYEQYF. The rearrangement links TRBV11-1 to TRBJ2-7, with TRBD1 as a possible D gene (6 bases). From germline, CDR1 is SGHAT and CDR2 FQDESV (reference sequence). The CDR3 covers 15 residues. V dropped 5 bases and J dropped 2 bases, with 16 bases sitting between them.

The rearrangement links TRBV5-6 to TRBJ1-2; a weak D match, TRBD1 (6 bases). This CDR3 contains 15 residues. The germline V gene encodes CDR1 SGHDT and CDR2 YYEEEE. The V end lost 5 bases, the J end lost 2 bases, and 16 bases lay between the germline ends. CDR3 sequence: CASSSNRGANYGYTF. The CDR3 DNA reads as TGTGCCAGCAGTAGTAATCGGGGGGCGAACTATGGCTACACCTTC.

In DNA form, the CDR3 reads TGTGCCAGCGACGAAGGGGGAACTAATGAAAAACTGTTTTTT. Translated, it gives CASDEGGTNEKLFF. The J gene is TRBJ1-4, the V gene TRBV28; possible D gene TRBD1, 6 bases. Looked up from germline, CDR1 is MDHEN and CDR2 is SYDVKM. Deletions cut 8 bases from V and 1 base from J, with 11 bases between. CDR3 length equals 14 residues.

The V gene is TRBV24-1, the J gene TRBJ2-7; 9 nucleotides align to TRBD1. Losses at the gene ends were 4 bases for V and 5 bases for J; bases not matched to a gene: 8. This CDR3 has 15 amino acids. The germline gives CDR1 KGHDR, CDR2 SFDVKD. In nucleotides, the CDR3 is TGTGCCACCAGTGAGACCGGGACAGGGTTTGACGAGCAGTACTTC. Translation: CATSETGTGFDEQYF.

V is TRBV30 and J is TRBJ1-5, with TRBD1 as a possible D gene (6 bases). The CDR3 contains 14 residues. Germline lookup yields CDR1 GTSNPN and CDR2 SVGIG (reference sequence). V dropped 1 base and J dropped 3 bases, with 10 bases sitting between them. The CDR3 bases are TGTGCCTGGAGTGAAGGACAGATCAATCAGCCCCAGCATTTT. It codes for CAWSEGQINQPQHF.

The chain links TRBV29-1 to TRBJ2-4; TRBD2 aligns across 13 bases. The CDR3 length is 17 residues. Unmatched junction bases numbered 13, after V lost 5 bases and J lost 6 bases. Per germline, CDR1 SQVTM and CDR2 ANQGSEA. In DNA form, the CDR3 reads TGCAGCGTTTCTTATAAGGGGACTAGCGGGATTGGAAACATTCAGTACTTC. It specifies CSVSYKGTSGIGNIQYF.

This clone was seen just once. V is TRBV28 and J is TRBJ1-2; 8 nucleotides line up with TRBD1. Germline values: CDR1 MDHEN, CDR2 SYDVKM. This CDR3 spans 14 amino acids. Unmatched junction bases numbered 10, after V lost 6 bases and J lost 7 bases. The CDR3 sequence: CASSSGQAKRGYTF. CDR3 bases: TGTGCCAGCAGCTCGGGACAGGCGAAGCGTGGCTACACCTTC.

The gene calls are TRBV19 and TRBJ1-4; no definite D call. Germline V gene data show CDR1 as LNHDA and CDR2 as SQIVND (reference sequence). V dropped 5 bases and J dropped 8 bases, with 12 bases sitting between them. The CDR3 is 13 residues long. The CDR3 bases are TGTGCCAGTAGTCCCTACGAACGGGAAAAACTGTTTTTT. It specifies CASSPYEREKLFF.

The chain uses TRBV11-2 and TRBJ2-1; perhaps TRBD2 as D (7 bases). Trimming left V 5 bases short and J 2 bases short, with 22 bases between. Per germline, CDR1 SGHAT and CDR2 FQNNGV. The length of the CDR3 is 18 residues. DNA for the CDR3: TGTGCCAGCAGCCCTGGTGGCGAAGGGGGGGCACCCTACAATGAGCAGTTCTTC. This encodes CASSPGGEGGAPYNEQFF.